This TCR beta chain was sequenced during a study of long-term antiretroviral therapy in people with HIV. An immunoSEQ assay, version v3.0, was performed at survey level. The protocol was immunoSEQ multiplex PCR, while the TCRdb copy is restricted to in-frame clones and leaves out a portion. The sample has about 32,000 clones, 80% to 90% seen once. V was shortened by 1 base and J by 8 bases, with 6 bases between the two germline ends. There are 12 residues in the CDR3. From germline, CDR1 is SGHDT and CDR2 YYEEEE. J is TRBJ1-4 and V is TRBV5-6; no clear D. The sample was unsorted PBMCs, taken 2.2 years after starting antiretroviral therapy. This TCR was sampled from a young man with HIV. CDR3 sequence (DNA): TGTGCCAGCAGCTTGATAGGGGAAAAACTGTTTTTT. Translated: CASSLIGEKLFF.